This TCR beta chain originates from a study of CXCR3-negative and CXCR3-positive naive CD8 T cells (dated by TCRdb to between 2018 and 2021). For context, the study as a whole: In total, roughly 140 million TRB reads were obtained, which works out to roughly 1.5 +/- 0.3 million reads per library. Diversity and physicochemical repertoire analyses covered around 10 donors pooled from two independent experiments. Naive subsets from about five donors and memory cells from 3 donors were included in the TRBV-TRBJ cluster analysis. General conclusions and limits of the study: CXCR3 expression partially decreased after cryopreservation, so most assays used freshly isolated PBMCs. Similar TRBV-TRBJ usage was shown by naive CXCR3-negative and CXCR3-positive cells from the same donor, whereas distinct patterns were shown by memory cells. Because surface CD5, which has been linked to self-reactivity in mice, was comparable between naive subsets, TCR interaction strength was also inferred from TRB CDR3 physicochemical properties. Compared with CXCR3-negative naive cells, CXCR3-positive naive cells had TRB CDR3s with higher hydrophobicity (lower Kidera factor 4), lower energy, and higher strength and volume indices. Both naive subsets had comparably high repertoire diversity, while memory CD8+ T cells had much lower repertoire diversity.

Each CD8+ T cell subset was flow-sorted in triplicate, and 300,000 or so cells per subset were placed directly into RLT lysis buffer. To exclude memory contaminants, naive CD8+ T cells were stringently defined as CD45RO-CCR7+CD27+CD95-. Standard density gradient centrifugation was used to isolate peripheral blood mononuclear cells from buffy coats. Naive CXCR3-negative and CXCR3-positive CD8+ T cells were flow-sorted using a FACSAria III. Total RNA was extracted from sorted cells with an RNeasy Mini Kit. The germline V gene encodes CDR1 LNHDA and CDR2 SQIVND (reference sequence). The CDR3 contains 11 residues, cysteine and phenylalanine counted. Only the protein sequence is given. In the case of this clonotype: There is no known antigen for this receptor.

The reads were generated on a NextSeq 550. The Human TCR Profiling Kit (MiLaboratory) was used to prepare UMI-labeled 5' RACE TRB cDNA libraries. cDNA synthesis used the entire amount of extracted RNA, and PCR amplification then used the entire amount of cDNA produced. Libraries were prepared in parallel with an identical number of PCR cycles. The study's processing was this. MIGEC and MiXCR extracted about 50,000 +/- 10,000 unique UMI-labeled TRB cDNA molecules per library, requiring at least two reads per UMI. An average of roughly 40,000 +/- 10,000 functional in-frame TRB CDR3 nucleotide clonotypes without stop codons was found per library. Diversity metrics, including normalized Shannon-Wiener and Chao1, were computed in VDJtools after downsampling to 5000 UMI-labeled TRB molecules per sample. For the central five CDR3 residues, VDJtools calculated physicochemical properties weighted by clonotype size, namely interaction energy, strength, volume and Kidera factor 4. TCRdb reprocessed the reads; each CDR3 protein sequence makes one entry, and DNA is unavailable. It is TCRdb's table, rather than the study itself, that gives the V and J calls and clone size. The sample table on file contains 100,000 to 150,000 distinct CDR3 sequences. 0.29% of the sample lies in the top ten.

The sequencing input was naive CXCR3- CD8+ T cells from blood. Interpreted using the paper, the cell subset or site label stands for: CD45RO-CCR7+CD27+CD95- naive CD8+ T cells lacking CXCR3 (TNR3-). This TCR was recovered from a human donor in good health. Some clones in this sample may be carry-over from other donors' samples. The chain was built from TRBV19 and TRBJ2-7. The CDR3 in this case is CACSLADEQYF.